Following are 2 T cell receptor beta chains from one sample sequenced in a study of blood T cell repertoires in COVID-19. Clones were read by immunoSEQ multiplex PCR, and TCRdb kept only the in-frame ones, dropping some. The sample lists tens of thousands of clones; about 80% were seen once. The specimen sequenced was peripheral blood. Receptor source: a man in his sixties with active or convalescent COVID-19.

The rearrangement uses TRBV18 and TRBJ1-1; D gene uncertain. This CDR3 has 14 amino acids. Between the trimmed V and J ends, which lost 3 bases and 3 bases, there was a span of 11 bases. Germline V gene data show CDR1 as KGHSH and CDR2 as LQKENI. The CDR3 is CASSPTREDTEAFF. CDR3 DNA: TGTGCCAGCTCACCCACACGTGAGGACACTGAAGCTTTCTTT.

The rearrangement links TRBV4-3 to TRBJ2-3, with D possibly being TRBD1 (5 bases). The CDR3 sequence is 13 residues long. Germline CDR1 reads LGHNA; CDR2 reads YSLEER. V lost 3 bases and J 8 bases, leaving 12 bases between the germline ends. CDR3 in DNA: TGCGCCAGCAGCCAGGTCAGGGAAGGTACGCAGTATTTT. Residues: CASSQVREGTQYF.